These 14 T cell receptor beta chains were sequenced from one sample in a study of blood T cell repertoires in COVID-19. Sequencing was performed with immunoSEQ multiplex PCR; in TCRdb, only in-frame clones are kept and a portion is missing. The sample has about 100,000 clones; roughly 92% are singletons. The sample was peripheral blood. The source of these receptors is a man aged 65-85 years with acute or convalescent COVID-19.

The rearrangement joins TRBV7-2 to TRBJ1-5; no clear D. The V end was cut by 5 bases, the J end by 0 bases, with 14 bases between. Germline assignment: CDR1 SGHTA and CDR2 FQGNSA. The CDR3 extends over 16 amino acids. The CDR3, as DNA: TGTGCCAGCAGCCCGCGGGCGGGCCTTAGCAATCAGCCCCAGCATTTT. The encoded protein is CASSPRAGLSNQPQHF.

This CDR3 is CASSRGSNEQFF. CDR3 coding DNA: TGTGCCAGCAGCCGGGGATCCAATGAGCAGTTCTTC. The V and J genes are TRBV11-2 and TRBJ2-1, with D perhaps matching TRBD2 (5 bases). Trimming shortened V by 5 bases and J by 6 bases, and 8 bases separated the two germline ends. CDR3 length equals 12 residues. Per germline, CDR1 SGHAT and CDR2 FQNNGV. Full variable domain (missing parts from reference TRBV11-2 and TRBJ2-1): EAGVAQSPRYKIIEKRQSVAFWCNPISGHATLYWYQQILGQGPKLLIQFQNNGVVDDSQLPKDRFSAERLKGVDSTLKIQPAKLEDSAVYLCASSRGSNEQFFGPGTRLTVL.

CDR3 sequence: CASSGALGAYGYTF. In DNA form, the CDR3 reads TGTGCCAGCAGCGGGGCGCTGGGGGCCTATGGCTACACCTTC. The chain has TRBV28 and TRBJ1-2, with D possibly TRBD1 on 6 matching bases. V dropped 6 bases and J dropped 4 bases, with 15 bases sitting between them. CDR1 and CDR2 from the germline V gene are MDHEN and SYDVKM. This CDR3 is built from 14 residues.

V gene TRBV9 combines with J gene TRBJ2-2; maybe TRBD1 (6 bases). The V gene's germline CDR1 is SGDLS and CDR2 YYNGEE. V lost 1 base, J lost 1 base, and 8 bases lay in between. The CDR3 is 15 amino acids. CDR3 DNA sequence: TGTGCCAGCAGCGTACAGGGGATGAACACCGGGGAGCTGTTTTTT. The encoded protein is CASSVQGMNTGELFF.

The chain recombines TRBV14 with TRBJ2-2; 7 bases map to TRBD2. There are 14 residues in the CDR3. J lost 6 bases, V lost 6 bases, and 7 bases had no gene match. Per the germline V gene, CDR1 is SGHDN and CDR2 is FVKESK. The CDR3 reads CASRISGTAGELFF. The CDR3 bases are TGTGCCAGCAGGATAAGCGGGACGGCCGGGGAGCTGTTTTTT.

The genes are TRBV4-1 and TRBJ1-4, with 10 nucleotides matching TRBD1. Losses at the gene ends were 4 bases for V and 8 bases for J; bases not matched to a gene: 7. Germline V gives CDR1 MGHRA, CDR2 YSYEKL. The CDR3 is 15 residues long. In nucleotides, the CDR3 is TGCGCCAGCAGCCCCAGACAGGGGGCTGGGGAAAAACTGTTTTTT. Protein sequence: CASSPRQGAGEKLFF.

The genes are TRBV19 and TRBJ2-7; TRBD1 aligns across 7 bases. Trimming took 2 bases from V and 2 from J; bases not matched to a gene: 6. From germline, CDR1 is LNHDA and CDR2 SQIVND (reference sequence). The length of the CDR3 is 15 residues. The CDR3 sequence: CASSIQQGSPYEQYF. Written as DNA, the CDR3 is TGTGCCAGTAGTATACAACAGGGGTCCCCCTACGAGCAGTACTTC.

The chain combines TRBV21-1 with TRBJ2-7; the listed D gene, TRBD2, was not tested against the DNA. TRBV21-1 is reported as a pseudogene. The CDR3 totals 15 residues. DNA of the CDR3: TGTGCCAGCAGCTTCGGGACTAGCGGGAGTGGCGAGCAGTACTTC. Translation gives CASSFGTSGSGEQYF.

The chain joins TRBV4-1 to TRBJ2-5; 9 bases map to TRBD2. J lost 5 bases, V lost 8 bases, and 12 bases had no gene match. CDR3 length: 15 amino acids. Germline-derived CDR1 and CDR2 are MGHRA and YSYEKL. The CDR3 nucleotides read TGCGCCAGCCGAGAGAGTAGCGGGAGTTTGGAGACCCAGTACTTC. Translated: CASRESSGSLETQYF.

The chain uses TRBV5-5 and TRBJ1-1, with 7 bases lining up with TRBD1. This CDR3 comprises 14 residues. Per germline, CDR1 SGHKS and CDR2 YYEKEE (reference sequence). Germline trimming cut 5 bases from V and 4 bases from J; bases unmatched to any gene: 8. The CDR3 region has the DNA TGTGCCAGCAGAGACCGGGACAGTAGCACTGAAGCTTTCTTT. It encodes CASRDRDSSTEAFF.

The chain links TRBV7-2 to TRBJ1-3, with 7 bases lining up with TRBD1. The V gene end was trimmed by 6 bases and the J gene end by 4 bases; junction bases not matched to a gene: 12. The CDR3 extends over 16 amino acids. Germline CDR1 SGHTA, CDR2 FQGNSA. The CDR3 DNA follows: TGTGCCAGCAGTCAGGTGGGGACAGAGCTAGGAAACACCATATATTTT. Translated, it gives CASSQVGTELGNTIYF.

This clone was counted once. The CDR3 DNA follows: TGTGCCAGCTTCCGGGACAGGGGAAGTAACAATGAGCAGTTCTTC. Residues: CASFRDRGSNNEQFF. The rearrangement uses TRBV18 and TRBJ2-1, with TRBD1 matching over 10 bases. CDR1 and CDR2 from the germline V gene are KGHSH and LQKENI. This CDR3 has 15 amino acids. Trimming cost V 7 bases and J 5 bases; bases outside gene matches: 8.

The table lists this clone with a count of one. The genes are TRBV5-1 and TRBJ2-3; D is perhaps TRBD1 (6 bases). The CDR3 consists of 16 residues. The germline V and J ends were trimmed by 4 bases and 2 bases, with 17 bases remaining between them. Germline CDR1 is SGHRS and CDR2 is YFSETQ. CDR3 sequence (DNA): TGCGCCAGCAGCCGATCATACAGGGACCCCACAGATACGCAGTATTTT. Translating it yields CASSRSYRDPTDTQYF.

The chain recombines TRBV7-2 with TRBJ1-2; 9 nucleotides agree with TRBD1. The CDR3 totals 12 residues. The V gene's germline CDR1 is SGHTA and CDR2 FQGNSA. The ends lost 5 bases at V and 6 bases at J; junction bases unmatched: 1. The CDR3 reads CASSRTGDGYTF. The CDR3 DNA follows: TGTGCCAGCAGCCGGACAGGGGATGGCTACACCTTC.